This T cell receptor (beta chain) is drawn from a study of blood T cells in healthy people across ages. Findings of the study overall: Both higher diversity and more naive CD4+ cells marked long-lived donors when set against aged donors.

This CDR3 spans 13 amino acids. Germline V gene lookup returns CDR1 MGHRA and CDR2 YSYEKL. V was shortened by 8 bases and J by 0 bases, with 11 bases between the two germline ends. In its sample, this clonotype was seen a few times. Its matching antigen is unknown. Through a sample-barcoded 5' primer and a J-beta primer mix, a second PCR was run for roughly 6 to 11 cycles. TCRdb itself ran the 5' RACE reads through MiXCR, one entry per CDR3 protein. The sample lists around 1.5 million distinct CDR3 sequences; 34% were seen once. All donors came from Russia, were Caucasian and healthy, and spanned ages roughly 6 to 100.

This sequence was found in a woman in her twenties or thirties in good health. What was sequenced was blood. This rearrangement joins TRBV4-1 to TRBJ2-7; D may be TRBD2 (7 bases). The CDR3 loop is CASGGDNSYEQYF. DNA of the CDR3: TGCGCCAGCGGGGGGGACAACTCCTACGAGCAGTACTTC.